The TCR beta chain described here comes from a study of early T cells in non-severe SARS-CoV-2 infection. Across the whole study: The authors sequenced bulk RNA from unsorted whole blood, leaving chains unpaired. Findings of the study overall: Clonotype matching in VDJdb favored anti-spike CD8 responses and did not capture private and CD4 specificities.

Individual cDNA molecules each received unique molecular identifiers attached to them. Each CDR3 protein is one row after TCRdb ran MiXCR on the 5' RACE reads. The repertoire consists of 40,000 to 45,000 distinct CDR3 sequences, with roughly 5% occurring once and the leading ten covering less than 6%. This clonotype was counted ten times or more. Its antigen is not known. Deletions cut 4 bases from V and 5 bases from J, with 18 bases between. CDR1 and CDR2 from the germline V gene are LNHDA and SQIVND (reference sequence). The CDR3 is made up of 16 amino acids. Sequencing input: whole blood. The rearrangement uses TRBV19 and TRBJ2-4, with D maybe TRBD1 (5 bases). The receptor comes from an adult who was a healthcare worker with PCR-confirmed SARS-CoV-2 infection or an uninfected control (not recorded which). The CDR3 protein is CASSTIWGKDENIQYF. CDR3 DNA: TGTGCCAGTAGTACAATTTGGGGCAAAGACGAAAACATTCAGTACTTC.